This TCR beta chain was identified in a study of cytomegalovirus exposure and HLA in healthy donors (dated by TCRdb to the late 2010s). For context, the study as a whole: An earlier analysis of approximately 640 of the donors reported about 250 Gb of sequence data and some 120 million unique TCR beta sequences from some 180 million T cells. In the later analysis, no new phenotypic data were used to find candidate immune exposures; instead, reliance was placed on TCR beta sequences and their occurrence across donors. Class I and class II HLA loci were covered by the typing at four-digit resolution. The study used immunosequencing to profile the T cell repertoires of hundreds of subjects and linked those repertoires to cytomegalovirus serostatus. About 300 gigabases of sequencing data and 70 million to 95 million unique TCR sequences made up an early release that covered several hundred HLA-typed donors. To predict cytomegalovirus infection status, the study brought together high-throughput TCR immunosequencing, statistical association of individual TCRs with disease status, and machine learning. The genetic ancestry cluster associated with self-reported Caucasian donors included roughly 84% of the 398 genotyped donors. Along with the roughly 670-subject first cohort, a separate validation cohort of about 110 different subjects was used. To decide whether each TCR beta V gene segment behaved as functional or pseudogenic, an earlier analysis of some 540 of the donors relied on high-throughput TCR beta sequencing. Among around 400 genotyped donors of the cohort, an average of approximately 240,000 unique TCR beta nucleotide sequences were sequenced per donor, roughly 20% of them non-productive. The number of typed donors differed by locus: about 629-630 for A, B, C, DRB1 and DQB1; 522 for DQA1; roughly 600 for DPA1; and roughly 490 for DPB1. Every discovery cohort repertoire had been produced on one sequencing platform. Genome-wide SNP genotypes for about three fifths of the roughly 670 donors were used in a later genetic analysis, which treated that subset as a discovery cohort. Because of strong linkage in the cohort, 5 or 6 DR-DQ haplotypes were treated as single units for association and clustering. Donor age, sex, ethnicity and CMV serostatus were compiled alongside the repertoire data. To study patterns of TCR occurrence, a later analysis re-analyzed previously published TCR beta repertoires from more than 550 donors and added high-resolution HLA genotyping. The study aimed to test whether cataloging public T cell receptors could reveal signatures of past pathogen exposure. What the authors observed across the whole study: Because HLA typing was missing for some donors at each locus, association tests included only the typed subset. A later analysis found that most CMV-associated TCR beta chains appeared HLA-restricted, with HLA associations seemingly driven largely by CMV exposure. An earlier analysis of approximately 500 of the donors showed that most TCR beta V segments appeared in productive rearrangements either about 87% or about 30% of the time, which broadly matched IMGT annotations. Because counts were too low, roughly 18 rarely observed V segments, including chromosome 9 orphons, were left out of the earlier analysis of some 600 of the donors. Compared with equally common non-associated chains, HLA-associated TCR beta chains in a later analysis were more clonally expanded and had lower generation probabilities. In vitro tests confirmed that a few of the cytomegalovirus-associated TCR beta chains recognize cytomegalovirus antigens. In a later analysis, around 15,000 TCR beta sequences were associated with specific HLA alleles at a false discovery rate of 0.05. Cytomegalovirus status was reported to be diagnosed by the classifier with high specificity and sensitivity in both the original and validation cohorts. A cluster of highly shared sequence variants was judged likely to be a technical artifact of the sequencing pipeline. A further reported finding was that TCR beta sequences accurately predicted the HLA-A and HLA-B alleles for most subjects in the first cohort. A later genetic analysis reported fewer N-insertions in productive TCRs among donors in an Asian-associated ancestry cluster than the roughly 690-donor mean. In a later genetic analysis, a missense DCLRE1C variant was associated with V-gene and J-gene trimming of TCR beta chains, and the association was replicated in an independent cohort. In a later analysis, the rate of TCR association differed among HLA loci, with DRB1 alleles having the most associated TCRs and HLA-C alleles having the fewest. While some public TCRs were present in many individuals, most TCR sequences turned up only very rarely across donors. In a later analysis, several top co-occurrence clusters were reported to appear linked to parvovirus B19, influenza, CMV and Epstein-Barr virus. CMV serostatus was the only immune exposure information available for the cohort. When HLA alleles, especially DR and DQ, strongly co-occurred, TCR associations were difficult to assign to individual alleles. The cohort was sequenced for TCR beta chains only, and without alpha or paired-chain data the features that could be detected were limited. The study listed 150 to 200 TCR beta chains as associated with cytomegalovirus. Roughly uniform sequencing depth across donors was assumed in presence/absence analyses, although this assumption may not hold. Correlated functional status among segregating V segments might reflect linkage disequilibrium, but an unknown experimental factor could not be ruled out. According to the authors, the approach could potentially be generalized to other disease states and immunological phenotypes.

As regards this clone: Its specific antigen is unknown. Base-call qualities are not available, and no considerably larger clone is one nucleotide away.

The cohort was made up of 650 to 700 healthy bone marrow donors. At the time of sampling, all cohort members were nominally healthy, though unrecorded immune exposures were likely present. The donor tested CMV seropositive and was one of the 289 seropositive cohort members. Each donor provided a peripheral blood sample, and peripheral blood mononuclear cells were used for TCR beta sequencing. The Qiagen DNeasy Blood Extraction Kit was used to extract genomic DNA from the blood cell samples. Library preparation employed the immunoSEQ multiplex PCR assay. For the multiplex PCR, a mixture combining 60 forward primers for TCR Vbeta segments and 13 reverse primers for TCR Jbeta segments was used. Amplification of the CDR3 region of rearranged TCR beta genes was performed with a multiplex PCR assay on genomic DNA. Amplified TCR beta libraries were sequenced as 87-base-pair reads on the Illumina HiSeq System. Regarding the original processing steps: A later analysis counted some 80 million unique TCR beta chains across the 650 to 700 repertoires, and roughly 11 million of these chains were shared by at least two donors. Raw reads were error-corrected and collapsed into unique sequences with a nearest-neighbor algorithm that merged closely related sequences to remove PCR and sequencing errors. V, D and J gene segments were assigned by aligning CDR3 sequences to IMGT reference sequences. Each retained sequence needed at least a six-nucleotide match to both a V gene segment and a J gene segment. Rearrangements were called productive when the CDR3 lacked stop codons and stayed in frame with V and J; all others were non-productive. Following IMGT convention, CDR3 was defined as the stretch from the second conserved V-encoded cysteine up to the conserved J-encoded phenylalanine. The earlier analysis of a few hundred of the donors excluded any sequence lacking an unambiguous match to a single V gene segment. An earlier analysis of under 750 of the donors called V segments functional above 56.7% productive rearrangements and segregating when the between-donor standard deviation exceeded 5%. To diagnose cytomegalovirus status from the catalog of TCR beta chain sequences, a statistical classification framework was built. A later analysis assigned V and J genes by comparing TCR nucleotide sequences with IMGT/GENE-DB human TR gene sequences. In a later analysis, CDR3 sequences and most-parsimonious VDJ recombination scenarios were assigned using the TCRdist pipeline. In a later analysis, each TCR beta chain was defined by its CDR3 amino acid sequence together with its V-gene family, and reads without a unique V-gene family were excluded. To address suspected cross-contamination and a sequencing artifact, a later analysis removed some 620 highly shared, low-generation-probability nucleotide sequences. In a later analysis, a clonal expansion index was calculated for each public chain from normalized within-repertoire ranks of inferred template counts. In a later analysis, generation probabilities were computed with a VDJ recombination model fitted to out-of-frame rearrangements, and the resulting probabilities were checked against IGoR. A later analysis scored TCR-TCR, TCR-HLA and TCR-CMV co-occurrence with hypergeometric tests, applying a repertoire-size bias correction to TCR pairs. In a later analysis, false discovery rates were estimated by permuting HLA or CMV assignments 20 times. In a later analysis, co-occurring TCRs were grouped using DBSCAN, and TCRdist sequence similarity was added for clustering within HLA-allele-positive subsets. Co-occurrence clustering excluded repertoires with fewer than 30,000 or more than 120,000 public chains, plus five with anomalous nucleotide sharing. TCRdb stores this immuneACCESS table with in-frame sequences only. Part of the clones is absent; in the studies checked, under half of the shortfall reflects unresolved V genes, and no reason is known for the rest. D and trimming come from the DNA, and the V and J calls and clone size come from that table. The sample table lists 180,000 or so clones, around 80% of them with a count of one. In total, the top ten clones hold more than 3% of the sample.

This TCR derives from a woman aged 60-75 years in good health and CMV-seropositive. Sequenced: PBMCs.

The DNA is TGTGCCAGCAGCGAGGAATGGTCAGAAGCTTTCTTT. Its protein product is CASSEEWSEAFF. The receptor chain draws on TRBV11-1 and TRBJ1-1; the D gene is unclear. CDR1 and CDR2 (SGHAT, FQDESV) derive from the germline V gene (reference sequence). From cysteine to phenylalanine, the CDR3 is 12 amino acids long. Here the CDR3 DNA is all that survives: 36 bases in frame from base 1. The junction carries 12 bases between V and J, which are trimmed by 5 bases and 8 bases respectively.